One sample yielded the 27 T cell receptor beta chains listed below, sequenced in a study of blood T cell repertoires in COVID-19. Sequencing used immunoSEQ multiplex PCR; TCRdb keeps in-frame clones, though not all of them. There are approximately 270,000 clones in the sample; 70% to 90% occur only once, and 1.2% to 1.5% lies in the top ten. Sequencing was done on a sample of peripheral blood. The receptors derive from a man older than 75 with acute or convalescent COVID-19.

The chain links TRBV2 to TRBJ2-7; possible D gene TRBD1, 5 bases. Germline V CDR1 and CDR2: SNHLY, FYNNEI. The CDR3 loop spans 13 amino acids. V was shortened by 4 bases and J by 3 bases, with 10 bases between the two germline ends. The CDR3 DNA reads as TGTGCCAGCAGTGGAGACAGTTTCTACGAGCAGTACTTC. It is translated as CASSGDSFYEQYF.

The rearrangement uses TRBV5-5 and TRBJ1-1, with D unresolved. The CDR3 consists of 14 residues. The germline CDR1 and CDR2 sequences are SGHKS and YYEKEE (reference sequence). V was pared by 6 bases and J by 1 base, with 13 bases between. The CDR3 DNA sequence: TGTGCCAGCACCCTCGGGTGGTCGAACACTGAAGCTTTCTTT. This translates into CASTLGWSNTEAFF.

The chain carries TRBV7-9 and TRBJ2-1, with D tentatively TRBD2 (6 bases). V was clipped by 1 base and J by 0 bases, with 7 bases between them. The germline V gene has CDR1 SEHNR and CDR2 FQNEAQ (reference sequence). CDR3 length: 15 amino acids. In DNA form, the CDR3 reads TGTGCCAGCAGCTTAGTTAGCGGCTCCTACAATGAGCAGTTCTTC. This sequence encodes CASSLVSGSYNEQFF.

In nucleotides, the CDR3 is TGTGCCAGCAGTGAACAGGTGAATAATTCACCCCTCCACTTT. The encoded protein is CASSEQVNNSPLHF. The chain uses TRBV6-1 and TRBJ1-6; no clear D gene. This CDR3 spans 14 amino acids. Deletions cut 2 bases from V and 5 bases from J, with 7 bases between. Germline CDR1 MNHNS, CDR2 SASEGT.

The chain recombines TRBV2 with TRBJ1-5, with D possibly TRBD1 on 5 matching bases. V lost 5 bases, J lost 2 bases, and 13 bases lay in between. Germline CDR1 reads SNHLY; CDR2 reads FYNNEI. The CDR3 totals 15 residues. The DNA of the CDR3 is TGTGCCAGCAGTATGGACACGTCCGGCAATCAGCCCCAGCATTTT. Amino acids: CASSMDTSGNQPQHF.

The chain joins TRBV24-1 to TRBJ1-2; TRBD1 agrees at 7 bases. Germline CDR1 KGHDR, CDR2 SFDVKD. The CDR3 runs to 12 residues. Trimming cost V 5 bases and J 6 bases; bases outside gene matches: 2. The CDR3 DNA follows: TGTGCCACCAGTGCTACAGGGGATGGCTACACCTTC. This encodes CATSATGDGYTF.

CDR3: CASSLGQGAANYGYTF. CDR3 nucleotides: TGCGCCAGCAGCTTGGGACAGGGGGCTGCTAACTATGGCTACACCTTC. The rearrangement links TRBV5-1 to TRBJ1-2; 10 nucleotides align to TRBD1. This CDR3 region has 16 residues. CDR1 is SGHRS, CDR2 YFSETQ, per germline. The ends lost 0 bases at V and 0 bases at J; junction bases unmatched: 2.

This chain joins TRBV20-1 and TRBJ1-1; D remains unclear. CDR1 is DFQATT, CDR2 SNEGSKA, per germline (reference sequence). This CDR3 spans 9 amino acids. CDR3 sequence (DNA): TGCGGGCTTGGGACTGAAGCTTTCTTT. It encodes CGLGTEAFF.

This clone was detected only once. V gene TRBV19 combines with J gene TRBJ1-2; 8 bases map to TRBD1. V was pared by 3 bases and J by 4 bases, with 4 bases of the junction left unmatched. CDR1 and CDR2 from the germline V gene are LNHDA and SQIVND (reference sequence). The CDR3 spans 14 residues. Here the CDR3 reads CASSIQGAGYGYTF. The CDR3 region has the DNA TGTGCCAGTAGTATTCAGGGGGCCGGCTATGGCTACACCTTC.

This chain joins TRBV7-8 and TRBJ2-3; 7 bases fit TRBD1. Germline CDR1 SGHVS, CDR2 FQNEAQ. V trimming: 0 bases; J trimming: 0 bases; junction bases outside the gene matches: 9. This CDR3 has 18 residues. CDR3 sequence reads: CASSLAMLGTASTDTQYF. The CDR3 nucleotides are TGTGCCAGCAGCTTAGCCATGCTGGGGACAGCTAGCACAGATACGCAGTATTTT.

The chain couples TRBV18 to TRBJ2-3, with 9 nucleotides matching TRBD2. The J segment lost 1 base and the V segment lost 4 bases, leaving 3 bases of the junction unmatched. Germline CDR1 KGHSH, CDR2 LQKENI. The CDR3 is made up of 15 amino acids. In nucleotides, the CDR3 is TGTGCCAGCTCACTTGAGCGGGAGGGCACAGATACGCAGTATTTT. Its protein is CASSLEREGTDTQYF. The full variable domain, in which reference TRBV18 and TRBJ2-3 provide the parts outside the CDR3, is NAGVMQNPRHLVRRRGQEARLRCSPMKGHSHVYWYRQLPEEGLKFMVYLQKENIIDESGMPKERFSAEFPKEGPSILRIQQVVRGDSAAYFCASSLEREGTDTQYFGPGTRLTVL.

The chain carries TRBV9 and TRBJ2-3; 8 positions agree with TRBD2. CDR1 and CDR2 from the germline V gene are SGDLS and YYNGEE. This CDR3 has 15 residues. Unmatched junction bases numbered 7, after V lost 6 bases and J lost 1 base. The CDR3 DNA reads TGTGCCAGCACAGAGGGGCGGGGGGGCACAGATACGCAGTATTTT. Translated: CASTEGRGGTDTQYF.

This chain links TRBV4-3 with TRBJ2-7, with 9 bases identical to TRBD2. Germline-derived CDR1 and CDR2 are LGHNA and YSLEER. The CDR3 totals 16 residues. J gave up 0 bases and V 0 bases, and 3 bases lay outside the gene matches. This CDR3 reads CASSQDSGGSSYEQYF. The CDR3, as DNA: TGCGCCAGCAGCCAAGACAGCGGGGGGAGCTCCTACGAGCAGTACTTC.

CDR3 region: CASSPTAGDSYEQYF. DNA for the CDR3: TGCGCCAGCAGCCCCACGGCGGGGGACTCCTACGAGCAGTACTTC. V and J are TRBV5-1 and TRBJ2-7; 7 bases fit TRBD2. The CDR3 runs to 15 residues. CDR1 is SGHRS, CDR2 YFSETQ, per germline. Trimming at V came to 4 bases and at J to 0 bases, leaving 7 bases not matched to a gene.

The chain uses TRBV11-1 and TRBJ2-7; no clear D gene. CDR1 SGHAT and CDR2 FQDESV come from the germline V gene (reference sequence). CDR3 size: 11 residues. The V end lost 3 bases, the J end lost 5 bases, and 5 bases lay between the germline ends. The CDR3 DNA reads TGTGCCAGCAGCTTCAGAAACGAGCAGTACTTC. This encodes CASSFRNEQYF.

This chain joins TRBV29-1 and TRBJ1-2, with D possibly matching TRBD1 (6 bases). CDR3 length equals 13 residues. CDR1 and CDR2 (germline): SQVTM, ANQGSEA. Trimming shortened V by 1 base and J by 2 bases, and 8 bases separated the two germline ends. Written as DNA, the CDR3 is TGCAGCGTTGAAGCCGGGACAAACTATGGCTACACCTTC. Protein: CSVEAGTNYGYTF.

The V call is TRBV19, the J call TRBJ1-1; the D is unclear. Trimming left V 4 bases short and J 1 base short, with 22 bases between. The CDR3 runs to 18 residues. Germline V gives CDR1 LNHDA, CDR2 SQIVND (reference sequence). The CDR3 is CASSTLRPRQASNTEAFF. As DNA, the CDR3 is TGTGCCAGTAGTACCCTACGACCCAGACAAGCTTCGAACACTGAAGCTTTCTTT.

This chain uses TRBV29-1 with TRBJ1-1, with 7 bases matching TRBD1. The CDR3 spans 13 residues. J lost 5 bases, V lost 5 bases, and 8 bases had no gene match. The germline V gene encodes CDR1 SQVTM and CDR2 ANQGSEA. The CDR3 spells CSVSQGGRTEAFF. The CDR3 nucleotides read TGCAGCGTTTCTCAGGGGGGCCGGACTGAAGCTTTCTTT.

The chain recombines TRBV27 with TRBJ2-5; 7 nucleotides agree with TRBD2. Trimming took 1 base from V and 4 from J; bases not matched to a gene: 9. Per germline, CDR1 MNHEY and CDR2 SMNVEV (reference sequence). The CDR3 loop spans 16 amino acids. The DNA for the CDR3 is TGTGCCAGCAGTTTATACGCGGGACTATCGGGAGAGACCCAGTACTTC. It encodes CASSLYAGLSGETQYF.

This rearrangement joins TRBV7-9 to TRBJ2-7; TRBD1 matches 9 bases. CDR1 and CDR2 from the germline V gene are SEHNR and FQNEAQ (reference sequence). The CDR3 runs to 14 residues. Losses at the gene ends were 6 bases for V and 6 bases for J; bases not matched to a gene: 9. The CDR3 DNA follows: TGTGCCAGCAGTTTTCCGGGACAGGGAGCCGAGCAGTACTTC. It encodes CASSFPGQGAEQYF.

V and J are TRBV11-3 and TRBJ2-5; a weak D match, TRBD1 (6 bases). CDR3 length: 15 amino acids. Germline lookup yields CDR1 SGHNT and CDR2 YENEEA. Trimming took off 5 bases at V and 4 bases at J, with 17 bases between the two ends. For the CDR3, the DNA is TGTGCCAGCAGCGCTTATACAGGGACGGGAGAGACCCAGTACTTC. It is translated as CASSAYTGTGETQYF.

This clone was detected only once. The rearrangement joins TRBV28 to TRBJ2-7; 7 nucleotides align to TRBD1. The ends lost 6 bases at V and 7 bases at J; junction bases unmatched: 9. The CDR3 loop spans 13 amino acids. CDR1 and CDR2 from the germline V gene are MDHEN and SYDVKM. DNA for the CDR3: TGTGCCAGCAGGGCGACAGGGACGGGTGAGCAGTACTTC. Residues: CASRATGTGEQYF.

The CDR3 spells CATSRGQGRGTGELFF. The DNA of the CDR3 is TGTGCCACCAGCAGAGGGCAGGGGAGGGGAACCGGGGAGCTGTTTTTT. The V and J genes are TRBV15 and TRBJ2-2, with a tentative D call TRBD2 (7 bases). There are 16 residues in the CDR3. V was shortened by 1 base and J by 5 bases, with 14 bases between the two germline ends. Germline V gene data show CDR1 as LNHNV and CDR2 as YYDKDF (reference sequence). The whole variable domain, remainder taken from reference TRBV15 and TRBJ2-2, is DAMVIQNPRYQVTQFGKPVTLSCSQTLNHNVMYWYQQKSSQAPKLLFHYYDKDFNNEADTPDNFQSRRPNTSFCFLDIRSPGLGDTAMYLCATSRGQGRGTGELFFGEGSRLTVL.

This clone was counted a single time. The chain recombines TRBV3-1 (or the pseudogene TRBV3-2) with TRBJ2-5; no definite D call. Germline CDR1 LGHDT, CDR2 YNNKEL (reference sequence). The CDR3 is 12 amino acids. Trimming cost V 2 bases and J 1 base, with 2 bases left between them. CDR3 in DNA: TGTGCCAGCAGCCAACTCCAAGAGACCCAGTACTTC. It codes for CASSQLQETQYF.

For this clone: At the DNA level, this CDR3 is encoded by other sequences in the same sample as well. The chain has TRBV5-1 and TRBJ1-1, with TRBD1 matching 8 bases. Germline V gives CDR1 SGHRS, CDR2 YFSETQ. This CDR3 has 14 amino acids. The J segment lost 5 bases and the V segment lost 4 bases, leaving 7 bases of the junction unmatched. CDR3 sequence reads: CASSRDRGGTEAFF. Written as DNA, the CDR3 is TGCGCCAGCAGCCGCGACAGGGGAGGGACTGAAGCTTTCTTT.

CDR3: CASSTTGTRNTEAFF. Here the CDR3 DNA reads TGTGCCAGCAGTACTACAGGGACCCGGAACACTGAAGCTTTCTTT. The V and J genes are TRBV28 and TRBJ1-1, with D possibly TRBD1 on 6 matching bases. The V gene's germline CDR1 is MDHEN and CDR2 SYDVKM. The CDR3 spans 15 residues. Trimming cost V 5 bases and J 1 base, with 14 bases left between them.

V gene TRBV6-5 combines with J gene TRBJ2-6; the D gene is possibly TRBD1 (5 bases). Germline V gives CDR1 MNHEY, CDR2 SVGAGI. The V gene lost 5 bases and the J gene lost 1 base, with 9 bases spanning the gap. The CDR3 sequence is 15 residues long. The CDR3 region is CASSRDRSGANVLTF. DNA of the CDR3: TGTGCCAGCAGTCGCGACAGATCTGGGGCCAACGTCCTGACTTTC.